The rows below give T cell receptor beta chains drawn from one sample of a study of cytomegalovirus exposure and HLA in healthy donors. TCRdb's copy holds only in-frame clones and misses some; the assay was immunoSEQ multiplex PCR. The sample includes tens of thousands of clones, roughly nine tenths of them seen just once. The material sequenced was PBMCs. Receptor source: a man aged 18-30 years in good health and CMV-seronegative. Both conserved end residues are part of each CDR3. D genes are given only for firm matches. Part of the rows lack a size; the others show once, few, many or a class for expanded clones.

TRBD2	TRBJ2-1	NA	TRBV19	TGTGCCAGTACCGGGGCTAGCGGGAGGTGGACCTACAATGAGCAGTTCTTC	CASTGASGRWTYNEQFF
TRBD2	TRBJ2-2	NA	TRBV6-5	TGTGCCAGCAGTTACTGGCTAGCGGGGGGCACCGGGGAGCTGTTTTTT	CASSYWLAGGTGELFF
TRBD2	TRBJ2-2	once	TRBV28	TGTGCCAGCAGTTTATACCCTAGCGGGCGCGCGAACACCGGGGAGCTGTTTTTT	CASSLYPSGRANTGELFF
TRBD2	TRBJ2-1	NA	TRBV6-5	TGTGCCAGCAGTTCCGCGGGAGGGGACTACAATGAGCAGTTCTTC	CASSSAGGDYNEQFF
NA	TRBJ1-2	NA	TRBV29-1	TGCAGCGTAGGGGGGGGATATGGCTACACCTTC	CSVGGGYGYTF
NA	TRBJ2-6	once	TRBV27	TGTGCCAGGGGGCCTCGCTCTGGGGCCAACGTCCTGACTTTC	CARGPRSGANVLTF
TRBD1	TRBJ2-1	NA	TRBV6-6	TGTGCCAGCAGGGCACAGGGGACAACCTACAATGAGCAGTTCTTC	CASRAQGTTYNEQFF
NA	TRBJ2-1	NA	TRBV14	TGTGCCAGCAGCCAAGAACTAAACAATGAGCAGTTCTTC	CASSQELNNEQFF
NA	TRBJ2-3	NA	TRBV27	TGTGCCAGCACCCCGTCTTTCCAGGGGTGGACAGATACGCAGTATTTT	CASTPSFQGWTDTQYF
TRBD2	TRBJ2-1	NA	TRBV27	TGTGCCAGCAGTTTAACATCCGGGACTAGCTCATATGAGCAGTTCTTC	CASSLTSGTSSYEQFF
NA	TRBJ2-2	NA	TRBV6-5	TGTGCCAGCAGTTACAGTGTAGCCGGGGAGCTGTTTTTT	CASSYSVAGELFF
NA	TRBJ1-3	NA	TRBV5-6	TGTGCCAGCAGCCGCGTCCGGCAGGTTAGATCCTCTGGAAACACCATATATTTT	CASSRVRQVRSSGNTIYF
NA	TRBJ1-2	NA	TRBV5-1	TGCGCCAGCAGCAGGGAGGACGGTAACTATGGCTACACCTTC	CASSREDGNYGYTF
NA	TRBJ1-2	NA	TRBV28	TGTGCCAGCAGTTTGGGCCCCGGCCACTATGGCTACACCTTC	CASSLGPGHYGYTF
TRBD1	TRBJ2-7	once	TRBV5-6	TGTGCCAGCAGGTGGGAGACAAACAGGGGGCGCATTTACGAGCAGTACTTC	CASRWETNRGRIYEQYF
NA	TRBJ1-4	NA	TRBV27	TGTGCCAGCAGTTACCTGGGCGGGGAAAAACTGTTTTTT	CASSYLGGEKLFF
NA	TRBJ1-1	NA	TRBV9	TGTGCCAGCAGCGTAGAGCCGGGGAGGGGCACTGAAGCTTTCTTT	CASSVEPGRGTEAFF
TRBD2	TRBJ2-2	NA	TRBV6-5	TGTGCCAGCATACCGGGCGGGAGCACCGGGGAGCTGTTTTTT	CASIPGGSTGELFF
TRBD1	TRBJ2-3	NA	TRBV5-6	TGTGCCAGCAGCTTGTTTTGGGACAGGGGAGGTGAAGATACGCAGTATTTT	CASSLFWDRGGEDTQYF
TRBD1	TRBJ2-5	NA	TRBV15	TGTGCCACCAGCAGTGTACAGGGGGACCAAGAGACCCAGTACTTC	CATSSVQGDQETQYF
TRBD1	TRBJ2-7	NA	TRBV28	TGTGCCAGCAGGACAGGGAGTTTGTGGTACGAGCAGTACTTC	CASRTGSLWYEQYF
TRBD1	TRBJ1-4	NA	TRBV19	TGTGCCAGTAGTCTCGGGACAGGGGTAACTAATGAAAAACTGTTTTTT	CASSLGTGVTNEKLFF
NA	TRBJ2-7	NA	TRBV18	TGTGCCAGCTCACCAAGGGACACGAAGTACGAGCAGTACTTC	CASSPRDTKYEQYF
NA	TRBJ2-6	NA	TRBV28	TGTGCCAGCAGTTTGTCAGGGTATACCTCTGGGGCCAACGTCCTGACTTTC	CASSLSGYTSGANVLTF
TRBD2	TRBJ2-1	once	TRBV27	TGTGCCAGCAGTAAGTATAGCCTAGCGGCCTACAATGAGCAGTTCTTC	CASSKYSLAAYNEQFF
TRBD2	TRBJ2-1	NA	TRBV18	TGTGCCAGCTCACCAGTGGGACTAGCGGGATTTGGCAATGAGCAGTTCTTC	CASSPVGLAGFGNEQFF
NA	TRBJ2-1	NA	TRBV9	TGTGCCAGCAGCGTCGCCACGGGACTTTTATACAATGAGCAGTTCTTC	CASSVATGLLYNEQFF
NA	TRBJ2-2	NA	TRBV2	TGTGCCAGCACCGAAGACCGGGTCGAGCTGTTTTTT	CASTEDRVELFF
TRBD2	TRBJ2-7	NA	TRBV6-5	TGTGCCAGCAGTTCTCGCGGGAGAAACTCCTACGAGCAGTACTTC	CASSSRGRNSYEQYF
NA	TRBJ1-2	NA	TRBV2	TGTGCCAGCAGTTGGACAGTTTCGGATGGCTACACCTTC	CASSWTVSDGYTF
NA	TRBJ1-5	once	TRBV2	TGTGCCAGCCGGGTATCACAGGGTGGCAATCAGCCCCAGCATTTT	CASRVSQGGNQPQHF
NA	TRBJ1-4	NA	TRBV11-2	TGTGCCAGCAGCGCCAGGGGATTTGGGAGTGAAAAACTGTTTTTT	CASSARGFGSEKLFF
NA	TRBJ1-5	NA	TRBV6-1	TGTGCCAGCAGTGATAGACAGGTCACCAATCAGCCCCAGCATTTT	CASSDRQVTNQPQHF
TRBD2	TRBJ2-1	NA	TRBV30	TGTGCCTGGAGTGCGGGAGGCTCTGAGCAGTTCTTC	CAWSAGGSEQFF
NA	TRBJ1-1	once	TRBV7-8	TGTGCCAGCAGCTTAGTTACGGGGAACACTGAAGCTTTCTTT	CASSLVTGNTEAFF
TRBD1	TRBJ2-2	NA	TRBV7-9	TGTGCCAGCAGTCAGGACAGGGGGCGGGCCGGGGAGCTGTTTTTT	CASSQDRGRAGELFF
NA	TRBJ2-5	NA	TRBV5-4	TGTGCCAGCAGCTTTAGTCCGTCAGAGACCCAGTACTTC	CASSFSPSETQYF
TRBD2	TRBJ2-3	NA	TRBV28	TGTGCCAGCAGTATCGGGACTAGCGGGAGTATCGGCACAGATACGCAGTATTTT	CASSIGTSGSIGTDTQYF
NA	TRBJ1-1	NA	TRBV7-9	TGTGCCAGCAGCCCAACAGGGAACACTGAAGCTTTCTTT	CASSPTGNTEAFF
NA	TRBJ1-5	few	TRBV4-1	TGCGCCAGCAGCCAAGATTGGCTGCTCAATCAGCCCCAGCATTTT	CASSQDWLLNQPQHF
TRBD2	TRBJ2-3	NA	TRBV27	TGTGCCAGCACCCAATCGGGGGCTAGCGGGTCCGGGTTGCCGCAGTATTTT	CASTQSGASGSGLPQYF
TRBD2	TRBJ2-1	NA	TRBV6-5	TGTGCCAGCAGTAACGGACTAGCGGGATACAATGAGCAGTTCTTC	CASSNGLAGYNEQFF
NA	TRBJ2-7	NA	TRBV11-3	TGTGCCAGCAGCTTAGACCTACAGAGGGACGAGCAGTACTTC	CASSLDLQRDEQYF
TRBD1	TRBJ1-2	NA	TRBV5-6	TGTGCCAGCAGCCAGGACAGGGTTGACTATGGCTACACCTTC	CASSQDRVDYGYTF
NA	TRBJ2-7	NA	TRBV2	TGTGCCAGCAGTTTTCGCGGATACTACGAGCAGTACTTC	CASSFRGYYEQYF
NA	TRBJ2-7	NA	TRBV6-5	TGTGCCAGCAGTTACTCTACCGTGGCGAACGGGGAGCAGTACTTC	CASSYSTVANGEQYF
NA	TRBJ1-2	NA	TRBV29-1	TGCAGCGTTGCTCCTCCGTTAAACTATGGCTACACCTTC	CSVAPPLNYGYTF
NA	TRBJ1-1	NA	TRBV7-2	TGTGCCAGTTGGGGCCTGGATCCCGCTGAAGCTTTCTTT	CASWGLDPAEAFF
NA	TRBJ2-5	NA	TRBV30	TGTGCCTGGAGTGCCGTGTCAGCCGAGAGGGAGACCCAGTACTTC	CAWSAVSAERETQYF
NA	TRBJ2-1	NA	TRBV5-6	TGTGCCAGCAGCTTGAGACCGGAGGGCTACAATGAGCAGTTCTTC	CASSLRPEGYNEQFF